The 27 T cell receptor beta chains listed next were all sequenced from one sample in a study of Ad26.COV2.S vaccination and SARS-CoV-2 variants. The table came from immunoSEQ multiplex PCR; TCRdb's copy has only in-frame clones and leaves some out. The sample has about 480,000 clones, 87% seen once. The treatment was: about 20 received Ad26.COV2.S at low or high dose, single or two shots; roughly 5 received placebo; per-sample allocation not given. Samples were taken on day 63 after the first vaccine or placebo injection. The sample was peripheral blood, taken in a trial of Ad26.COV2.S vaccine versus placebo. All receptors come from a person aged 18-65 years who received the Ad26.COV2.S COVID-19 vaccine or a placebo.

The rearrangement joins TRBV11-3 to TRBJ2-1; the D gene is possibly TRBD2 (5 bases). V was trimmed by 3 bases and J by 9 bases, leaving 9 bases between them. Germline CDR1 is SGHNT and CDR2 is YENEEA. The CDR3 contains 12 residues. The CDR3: CASSFTGSEQFF. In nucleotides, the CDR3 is TGTGCCAGCAGCTTCACGGGGAGTGAGCAGTTCTTC.

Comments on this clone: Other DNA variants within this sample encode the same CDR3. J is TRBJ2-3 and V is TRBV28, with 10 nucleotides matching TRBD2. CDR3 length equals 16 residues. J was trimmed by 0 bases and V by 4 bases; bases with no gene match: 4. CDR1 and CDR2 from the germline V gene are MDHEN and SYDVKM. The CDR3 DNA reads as TGTGCCAGCAGTTCACTAGCGGGACTTAGCACAGATACGCAGTATTTT. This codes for CASSSLAGLSTDTQYF. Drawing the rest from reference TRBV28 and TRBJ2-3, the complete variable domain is DVKVTQSSRYLVKRTGEKVFLECVQDMDHENMFWYRQDPGLGLRLIYFSYDVKMKEKGDIPEGYSVSREKKERFSLILESASTNQTSMYLCASSSLAGLSTDTQYFGPGTRLTVL.

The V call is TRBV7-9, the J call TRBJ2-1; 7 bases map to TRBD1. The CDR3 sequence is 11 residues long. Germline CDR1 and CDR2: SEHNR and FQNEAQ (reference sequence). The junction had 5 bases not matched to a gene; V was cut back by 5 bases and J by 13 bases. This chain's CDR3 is CASSPDRPQFF. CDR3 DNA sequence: TGTGCCAGCAGCCCGGACAGGCCCCAGTTCTTC.

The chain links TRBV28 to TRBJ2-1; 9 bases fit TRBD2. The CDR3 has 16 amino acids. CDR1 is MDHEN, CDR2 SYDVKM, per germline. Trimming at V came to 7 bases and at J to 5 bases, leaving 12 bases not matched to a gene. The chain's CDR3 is CASTNGLALWNNEQFF. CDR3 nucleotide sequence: TGTGCCAGCACGAATGGACTAGCGCTCTGGAACAATGAGCAGTTCTTC.

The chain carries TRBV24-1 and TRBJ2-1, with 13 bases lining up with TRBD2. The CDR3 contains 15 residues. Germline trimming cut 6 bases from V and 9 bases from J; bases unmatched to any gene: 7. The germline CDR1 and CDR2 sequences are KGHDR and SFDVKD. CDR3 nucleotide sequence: TGTGCCACCAGTACTAGCGGGAGGGCCTTCGGTGAGCAGTTCTTC. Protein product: CATSTSGRAFGEQFF.

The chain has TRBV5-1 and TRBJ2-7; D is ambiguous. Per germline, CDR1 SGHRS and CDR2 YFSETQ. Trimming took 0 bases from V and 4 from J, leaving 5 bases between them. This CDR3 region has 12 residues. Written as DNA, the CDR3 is TGCGCCAGCAGCTTGGACGGGTACGAGCAGTACTTC. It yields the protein CASSLDGYEQYF.

The CDR3 reads CAISENTLGTEAFF. DNA of the CDR3: TGTGCCATCAGTGAGAACACCTTGGGCACTGAAGCTTTCTTT. The chain couples TRBV10-3 to TRBJ1-1; no reliable D call. CDR1 ENHRY and CDR2 SYGVKD come from the germline V gene. The length of the CDR3 is 14 residues. Trimming stripped 2 bases from V and 4 bases from J, with 11 bases between.

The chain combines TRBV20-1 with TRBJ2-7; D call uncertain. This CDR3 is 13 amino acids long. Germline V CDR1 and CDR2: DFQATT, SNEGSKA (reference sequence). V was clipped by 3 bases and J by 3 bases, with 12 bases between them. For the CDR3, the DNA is TGCAGTGCTAGTTCCGGGCTGAGCTACGAGCAGTACTTC. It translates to CSASSGLSYEQYF.

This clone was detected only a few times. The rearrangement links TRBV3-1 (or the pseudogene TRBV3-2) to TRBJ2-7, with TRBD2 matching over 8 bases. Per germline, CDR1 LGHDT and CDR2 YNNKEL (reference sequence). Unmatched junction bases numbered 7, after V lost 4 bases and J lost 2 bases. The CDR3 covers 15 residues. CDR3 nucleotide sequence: TGTGCCAGCAGCCCCTACGGGGGGGGCCCCTACGAGCAGTACTTC. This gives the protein CASSPYGGGPYEQYF.

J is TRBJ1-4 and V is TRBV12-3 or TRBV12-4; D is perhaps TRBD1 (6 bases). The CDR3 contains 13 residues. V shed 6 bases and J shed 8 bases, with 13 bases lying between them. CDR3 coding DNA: TGTGCCAGCAGGACAGGAGGGTTGGAAAAACTGTTTTTT. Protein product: CASRTGGLEKLFF.

CDR3 region: CSGLWRPKNIQYF. The CDR3, as DNA: TGCAGCGGTCTCTGGCGGCCGAAAAACATTCAGTACTTC. The rearrangement uses TRBV29-1 and TRBJ2-4, with D uncertain. V was clipped by 7 bases and J by 4 bases, with 14 bases between them. Germline CDR1 reads SQVTM; CDR2 reads ANQGSEA. The CDR3 has 13 amino acids.

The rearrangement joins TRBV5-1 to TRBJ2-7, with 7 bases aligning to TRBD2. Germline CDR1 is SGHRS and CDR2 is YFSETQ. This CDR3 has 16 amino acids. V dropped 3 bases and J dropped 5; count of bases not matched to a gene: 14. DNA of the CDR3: TGCGCCAGCAGCTGGGGGGACTACCGTTCTTCAGACGAGCAGTACTTC. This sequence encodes CASSWGDYRSSDEQYF.

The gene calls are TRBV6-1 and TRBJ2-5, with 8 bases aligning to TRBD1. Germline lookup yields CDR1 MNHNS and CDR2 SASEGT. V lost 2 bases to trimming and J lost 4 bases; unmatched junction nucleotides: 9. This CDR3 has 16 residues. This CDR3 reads CASSEIRGRGPETQYF. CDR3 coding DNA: TGTGCCAGCAGTGAAATAAGAGGCAGGGGGCCAGAGACCCAGTACTTC.

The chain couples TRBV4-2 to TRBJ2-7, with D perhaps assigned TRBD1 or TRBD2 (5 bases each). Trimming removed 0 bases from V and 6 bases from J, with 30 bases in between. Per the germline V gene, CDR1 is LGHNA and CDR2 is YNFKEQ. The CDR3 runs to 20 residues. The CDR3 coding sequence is TGTGCCAGCAGCCAAGATCTTCCATGGGGGATCGGGACCCGGGGCCTCGAGCAGTACTTC. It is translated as CASSQDLPWGIGTRGLEQYF.

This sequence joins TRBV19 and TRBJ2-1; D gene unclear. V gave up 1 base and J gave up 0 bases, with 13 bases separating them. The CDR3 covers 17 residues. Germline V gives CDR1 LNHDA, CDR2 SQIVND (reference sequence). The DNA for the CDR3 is TGTGCCAGTAGTATAGGGACCCCATCTAGCTCCTACAATGAGCAGTTCTTC. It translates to CASSIGTPSSSYNEQFF.

The CDR3 DNA reads TGCGCCAGCAGCCCTGGACCCGGGACAGGGAGGGATCAGCCCCAGCATTTT. Protein sequence: CASSPGPGTGRDQPQHF. The chain employs TRBV4-1 and TRBJ1-5, with 9 bases matching TRBD1. Trimming cost V 4 bases and J 5 bases; bases outside gene matches: 12. The CDR3 is 17 residues long. Looked up from germline, CDR1 is MGHRA and CDR2 is YSYEKL.

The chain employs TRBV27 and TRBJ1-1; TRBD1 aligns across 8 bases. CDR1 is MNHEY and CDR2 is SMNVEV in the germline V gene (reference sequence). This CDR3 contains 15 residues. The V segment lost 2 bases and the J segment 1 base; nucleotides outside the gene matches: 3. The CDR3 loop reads CASSLQGAPNTEAFF. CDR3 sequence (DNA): TGTGCCAGCAGTTTACAGGGGGCGCCGAACACTGAAGCTTTCTTT.

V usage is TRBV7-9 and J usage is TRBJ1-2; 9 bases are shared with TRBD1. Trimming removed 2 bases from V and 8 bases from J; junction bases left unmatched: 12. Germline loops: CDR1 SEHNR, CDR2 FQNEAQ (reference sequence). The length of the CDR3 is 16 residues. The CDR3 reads CASSLYGVGTGSGYTF. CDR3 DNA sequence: TGTGCCAGCAGCTTATATGGAGTGGGGACAGGGAGCGGCTACACCTTC.

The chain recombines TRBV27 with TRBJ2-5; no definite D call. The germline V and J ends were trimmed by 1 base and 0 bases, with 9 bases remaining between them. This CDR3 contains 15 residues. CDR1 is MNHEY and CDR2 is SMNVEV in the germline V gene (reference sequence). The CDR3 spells CASSLFSRYQETQYF. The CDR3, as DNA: TGTGCCAGCAGTTTATTTTCGAGGTACCAAGAGACCCAGTACTTC.

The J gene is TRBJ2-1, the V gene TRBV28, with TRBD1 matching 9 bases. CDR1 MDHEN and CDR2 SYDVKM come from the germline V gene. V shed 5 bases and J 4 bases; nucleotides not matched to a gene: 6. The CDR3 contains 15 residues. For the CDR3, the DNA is TGTGCCAGCAGTCACTCCGGGACAGGGTACAATGAGCAGTTCTTC. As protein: CASSHSGTGYNEQFF.

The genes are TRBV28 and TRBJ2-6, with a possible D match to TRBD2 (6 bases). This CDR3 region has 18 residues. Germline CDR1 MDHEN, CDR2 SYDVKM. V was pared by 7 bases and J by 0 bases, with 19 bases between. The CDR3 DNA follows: TGTGCCAGCAACACCGGGACTTGGAGCCCCTCTGGGGCCAACGTCCTGACTTTC. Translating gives CASNTGTWSPSGANVLTF.

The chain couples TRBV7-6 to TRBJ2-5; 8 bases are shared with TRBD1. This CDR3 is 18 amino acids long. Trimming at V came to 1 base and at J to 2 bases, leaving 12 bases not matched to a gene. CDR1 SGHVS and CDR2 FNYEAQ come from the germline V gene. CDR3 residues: CASSLGSNFRGRQETQYF. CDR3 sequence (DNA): TGTGCCAGCAGCTTAGGGTCAAATTTCAGGGGGCGACAAGAGACCCAGTACTTC.

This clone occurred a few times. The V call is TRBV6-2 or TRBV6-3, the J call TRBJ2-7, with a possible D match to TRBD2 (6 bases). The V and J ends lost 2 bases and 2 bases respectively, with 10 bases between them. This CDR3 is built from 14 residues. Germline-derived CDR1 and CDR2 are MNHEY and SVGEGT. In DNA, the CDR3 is TGTGCCAGCAGTTACGGCGGGGTAACCTACGAGCAGTACTTC. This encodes CASSYGGVTYEQYF.

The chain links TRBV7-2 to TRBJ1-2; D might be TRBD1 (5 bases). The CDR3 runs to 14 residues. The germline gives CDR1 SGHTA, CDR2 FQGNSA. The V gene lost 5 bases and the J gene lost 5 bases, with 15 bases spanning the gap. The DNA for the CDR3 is TGTGCCAGCAGCCCCCGGGTGGCAGGGTATGGCTACACCTTC. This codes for CASSPRVAGYGYTF.

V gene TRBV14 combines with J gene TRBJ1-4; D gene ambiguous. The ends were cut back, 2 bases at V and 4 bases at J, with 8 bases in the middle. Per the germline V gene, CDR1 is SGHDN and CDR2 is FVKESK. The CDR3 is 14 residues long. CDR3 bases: TGTGCCAGCAGCCAACAGGCCATTAATGAAAAACTGTTTTTT. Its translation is CASSQQAINEKLFF.

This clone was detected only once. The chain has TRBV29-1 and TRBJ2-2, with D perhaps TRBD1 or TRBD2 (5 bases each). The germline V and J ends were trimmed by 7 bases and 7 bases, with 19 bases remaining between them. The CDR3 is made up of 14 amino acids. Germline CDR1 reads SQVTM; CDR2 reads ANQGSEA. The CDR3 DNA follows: TGCAGCGGAGGACTCGGGGACCGCGGCGGGGAGCTGTTTTTT. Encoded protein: CSGGLGDRGGELFF.

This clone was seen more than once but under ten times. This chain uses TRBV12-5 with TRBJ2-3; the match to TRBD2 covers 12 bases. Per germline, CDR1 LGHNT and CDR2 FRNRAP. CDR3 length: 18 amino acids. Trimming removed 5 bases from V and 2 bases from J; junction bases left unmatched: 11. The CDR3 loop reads CASGQRLAGVSHTDTQYF. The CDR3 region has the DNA TGTGCTAGTGGTCAAAGACTAGCGGGAGTAAGCCACACAGATACGCAGTATTTT.